This T cell receptor (beta chain) is drawn from a study of blood T cell repertoires in COVID-19. Some clones are missing from TCRdb's copy, which holds only in-frame ones; the method was immunoSEQ multiplex PCR. The table has about 140,000 clones, roughly 80% seen once. This clone is a singleton in its sample. Between the trimmed V and J ends, which lost 1 base and 4 bases, there was a span of 14 bases. The V gene's germline CDR1 is SQVTM and CDR2 ANQGSEA. The CDR3 is 15 amino acids. The sample consisted of peripheral blood. V usage is TRBV29-1 and J usage is TRBJ1-3, with D possibly being TRBD1 (6 bases). The receptor was isolated from a man between 50 and 59 years old with acute or convalescent COVID-19. This CDR3 reads CSVEATTGIGNTIYF. The DNA for the CDR3 is TGCAGCGTTGAAGCCACTACAGGGATCGGAAACACCATATATTTT.